The next 8 T cell receptor beta chains were all read from a single sample in a study of shared clonotypes between healthy human individuals (dated by TCRdb to the early 2020s). The library was generated by the immunoSEQ multiplex PCR assay. As stored in TCRdb, this immuneACCESS dataset retains in-frame rearrangements with V and J assigned. A fraction of the clones does not appear; measured against another copy, unresolved V genes explain less than half of the discrepancy, and the remainder lacks a known reason. The sample contains around 600,000 clones, 97% of them found a single time. The ten top clones hold around 0.058% of the sample. The sequencing sample was made of naive CD4+ T cells sorted from blood. Interpreted using the paper, the cell subset or site label stands for: CD45RA+ positively selected. The receptors derive from a woman in her 30s in good health.

The chain uses TRBV6-5 and TRBJ1-4; D is unresolved. V lost 4 bases, J lost 10 bases, and 13 bases lay in between. Germline CDR1 MNHEY, CDR2 SVGAGI. This CDR3 has 13 amino acids. CDR3 residues: CASSSEGSGKLFF. CDR3 in DNA: TGTGCCAGCAGTTCTGAGGGAAGCGGAAAACTGTTTTTT.

The V and J genes are TRBV5-4 and TRBJ1-1; D is possibly TRBD1 (5 bases). This CDR3 spans 15 amino acids. Per the germline V gene, CDR1 is SGHNT and CDR2 is YYREEE (reference sequence). With 4 bases removed from V and 5 bases from J, the gap between germline ends came to 18 bases. CDR3 residues: CASSPATDLRTEAFF. The CDR3, as DNA: TGTGCCAGCAGCCCCGCGACAGATCTTAGAACTGAAGCTTTCTTT. Full variable domain (outside the CDR3, taken from reference TRBV5-4 and TRBJ1-1): ETGVTQSPTHLIKTRGQQVTLRCSSQSGHNTVSWYQQALGQGPQFIFQYYREEENGRGNFPPRFSGLQFPNYSSELNVNALELDDSALYLCASSPATDLRTEAFFGQGTRLTVV.

This clone was seen only once. The V call is TRBV18, the J call TRBJ2-5, with D perhaps TRBD1 (6 bases). Germline loops: CDR1 KGHSH, CDR2 LQKENI. V was pared by 3 bases and J by 3 bases, with 17 bases between. CDR3 length: 16 residues. CDR3 DNA sequence: TGTGCCAGCTCACCTCCCAGGGGCGACACCAAAGAGACCCAGTACTTC. It codes for CASSPPRGDTKETQYF.

The V call is TRBV28, the J call TRBJ2-7, with D perhaps being TRBD1 or TRBD2 (6 bases each). Germline V gives CDR1 MDHEN, CDR2 SYDVKM. This CDR3 has 14 residues. V lost 2 bases and J 6 bases, leaving 14 bases between the germline ends. The CDR3 DNA reads as TGTGCCAGCAGTTTAATTCCGGGGGCCAGCGAGCAGTACTTC. This encodes CASSLIPGASEQYF.

The chain recombines TRBV18 with TRBJ1-2; 7 positions match TRBD1. The germline CDR1 and CDR2 sequences are KGHSH and LQKENI. J gave up 4 bases and V 6 bases, and 11 bases lay outside the gene matches. The CDR3 extends over 15 amino acids. This CDR3 is CASSPTGVWGYGYTF. For the CDR3, the DNA is TGTGCCAGCTCGCCTACAGGGGTTTGGGGCTATGGCTACACCTTC.

This chain connects TRBV5-6 to TRBJ1-1; D is undetermined. CDR1 SGHDT and CDR2 YYEEEE come from the germline V gene. The CDR3 is 12 residues long. The V end was cut by 1 base, the J end by 9 bases, with 10 bases between. CDR3 residues: CASSLSAKQAFF. The CDR3 nucleotides are TGTGCCAGCAGCTTGTCGGCAAAACAAGCTTTCTTT. Combining the CDR3 with reference TRBV5-6 and TRBJ1-1 gives the whole variable domain DAGVTQSPTHLIKTRGQQVTLRCSPKSGHDTVSWYQQALGQGPQFIFQYYEEEERQRGNFPDRFSGHQFPNYSSELNVNALLLGDSALYLCASSLSAKQAFFGQGTRLTVV.

This chain uses TRBV11-2 with TRBJ1-1; D is uncertain. The CDR3 sequence is 12 residues long. The germline gives CDR1 SGHAT, CDR2 FQNNGV. The germline V and J ends were trimmed by 5 bases and 8 bases, with 12 bases remaining between them. The DNA of the CDR3 is TGTGCCAGCAGCCCCGTGACATCCGAAGCTTTCTTT. Its translation is CASSPVTSEAFF.

The CDR3 DNA reads TGTGCCAGCACTGGACTAGCGACCCCCCGGCATACGCAGTATTTT. This sequence encodes CASTGLATPRHTQYF. The chain is built from TRBV5-6 and TRBJ2-3, with 9 nucleotides matching TRBD2. Trimming cost V 6 bases and J 7 bases; bases outside gene matches: 12. The CDR3 is 15 amino acids. Germline V gives CDR1 SGHDT, CDR2 YYEEEE. Looking up the rest from reference TRBV5-6 and TRBJ2-3 gives the full variable domain: DAGVTQSPTHLIKTRGQQVTLRCSPKSGHDTVSWYQQALGQGPQFIFQYYEEEERQRGNFPDRFSGHQFPNYSSELNVNALLLGDSALYLCASTGLATPRHTQYFGPGTRLTVL.